Following are 24 T cell receptor beta chains from one sample sequenced in a study of siplizumab effects on memory and regulatory T cells (dated by TCRdb to between 2018 and 2020). The library relied on the immunoSEQ multiplex PCR assay. As stored in TCRdb, this immuneACCESS dataset retains in-frame rearrangements with V and J assigned. A fraction of the clones does not appear; measured against another copy, unresolved V genes explain less than half of the discrepancy, and the remainder lacks a known reason. Recorded for this sample are approximately 120,000 clones; about 90% of them occurred a single time. 0.75% of the sample rests with the top ten. The sequencing sample was made of Tregs sorted from blood. These receptor sequences come from a human donor in good health.

The chain uses TRBV5-4 and TRBJ1-4; D unresolved. From germline, CDR1 is SGHNT and CDR2 YYREEE (reference sequence). The CDR3 runs 15 residues. V lost 5 bases and J 10 bases, leaving 21 bases between the germline ends. This CDR3 is CASRPGPDLSAKLFF. The CDR3 DNA reads as TGTGCCAGCAGGCCTGGACCGGATCTCTCTGCAAAACTGTTTTTT.

This chain links TRBV6-1 with TRBJ1-5; the D gene is possibly TRBD1 (5 bases). The ends were cut back, 5 bases at V and 6 bases at J, with 14 bases in the middle. CDR3 length: 14 residues. CDR1 and CDR2 (germline): MNHNS, SASEGT. CDR3 DNA sequence: TGTGCCAGCAGTTGGTGGGGGATAGGTCAGCCCCAGCATTTT. Its protein is CASSWWGIGQPQHF.

The chain combines TRBV6-5 with TRBJ1-1; D call uncertain. The CDR3 runs to 11 residues. CDR1 MNHEY and CDR2 SVGAGI come from the germline V gene. Trimming left V 2 bases short and J 7 bases short, with 5 bases between. CDR3 sequence: CASSYKREAFF. The CDR3 DNA reads TGTGCCAGCAGTTACAAGCGTGAAGCTTTCTTT.

The chain has TRBV5-1 and TRBJ2-3; no firm D call. V was trimmed by 3 bases and J by 7 bases, leaving 6 bases between them. CDR3 length: 11 residues. The germline CDR1 and CDR2 sequences are SGHRS and YFSETQ. In DNA, the CDR3 is TGCGCCAGCAGCTCGGAAAATACGCAGTATTTT. Its protein is CASSSENTQYF.

The chain combines TRBV5-5 with TRBJ2-7; D call uncertain. The length of the CDR3 is 15 residues. The V and J ends lost 1 base and 3 bases respectively, with 14 bases between them. The V gene's germline CDR1 is SGHKS and CDR2 YYEKEE (reference sequence). Here the CDR3 DNA reads TGTGCCAGCAGCTTGAACAAAGACGGCCGCTACGAGCAGTACTTC. This encodes CASSLNKDGRYEQYF.

Note on this clone: At one end, the junction sequence differs from germline, possibly due to a read error. This chain joins TRBV10-3 and TRBJ2-7; D call uncertain. The length of the CDR3 is 13 residues. The germline CDR1 and CDR2 sequences are ENHRY and SYGVKD. The CDR3 coding sequence is TGTGCCAGCAGTTCGTCAGGAACCTACGAGCAGTACTTC. The encoded protein is CASSSSGTYEQYF.

The rearrangement uses TRBV11-1 and TRBJ1-3, with D possibly matching TRBD1 (6 bases). The V end lost 4 bases, the J end lost 4 bases, and 14 bases lay between the germline ends. The CDR3 extends over 15 amino acids. Germline V CDR1 and CDR2: SGHAT, FQDESV (reference sequence). The CDR3 bases are TGTGCCAGCAGCTGGGATAGGACAGCCGGAAACACCATATATTTT. As protein: CASSWDRTAGNTIYF.

The chain uses TRBV6-1 and TRBJ1-6; D ambiguous. The germline V and J ends were trimmed by 2 bases and 5 bases, with 4 bases remaining between them. The length of the CDR3 is 13 residues. Germline-derived CDR1 and CDR2 are MNHNS and SASEGT. CDR3 DNA: TGTGCCAGCAGTGAAACAGATAATTCACCCCTCCACTTT. It is translated as CASSETDNSPLHF.

This chain joins TRBV7-8 and TRBJ2-3; TRBD2 matches at 11 bases. This CDR3 comprises 16 residues. The germline V gene encodes CDR1 SGHVS and CDR2 FQNEAQ. Losses at the gene ends were 5 bases for V and 2 bases for J; bases not matched to a gene: 6. DNA of the CDR3: TGTGCCAGCAGCACTGGGACTAGCGGCTTCACAGATACGCAGTATTTT. Protein sequence: CASSTGTSGFTDTQYF.

The rearrangement uses TRBV25-1 and TRBJ2-7; 9 positions match TRBD1. Per the germline V gene, CDR1 is MGHDK and CDR2 is SYGVNS. Trimming cost V 4 bases and J 5 bases; bases outside gene matches: 6. The CDR3 totals 14 residues. Here the CDR3 reads CASSGQHRGHEQYF. For the CDR3, the DNA is TGTGCCAGCAGTGGTCAGCACAGGGGGCACGAGCAGTACTTC.

This rearrangement joins TRBV11-3 to TRBJ2-7; D gene unclear. V lost 1 base to trimming and J lost 2 bases, with 6 bases between them. Germline CDR1 reads SGHNT; CDR2 reads YENEEA. The CDR3 has 13 amino acids. CDR3 nucleotides: TGTGCCAGCAGCTTAGGAGTTGCCTACGAGCAGTACTTC. It is translated as CASSLGVAYEQYF.

For the CDR3, the DNA is TGTGCCAGCTCACCAAAGGCCTGGAACGCCTACGAGCAGTACTTC. Protein: CASSPKAWNAYEQYF. The genes are TRBV18 and TRBJ2-7; no clear D. V was trimmed by 2 bases and J by 2 bases, leaving 13 bases between them. Germline V gives CDR1 KGHSH, CDR2 LQKENI. The CDR3 is 15 residues long.

The chain is built from TRBV10-3 and TRBJ1-2; D ambiguous. Germline V lookup: CDR1 ENHRY, CDR2 SYGVKD. Deletions cut 2 bases from V and 1 base from J, with 5 bases between. There are 13 residues in the CDR3. The CDR3, as DNA: TGTGCCATCAGTGAGACTGATAACTATGGCTACACCTTC. It encodes CAISETDNYGYTF.

The chain links TRBV7-3 to TRBJ2-7; 10 nucleotides align to TRBD2. The CDR3 extends over 15 amino acids. V gave up 6 bases and J gave up 2 bases; unmatched junction bases: 7. The germline CDR1 and CDR2 sequences are SGHTA and FQGTGA. The CDR3 is CASRLRLAGAYEQYF. CDR3 sequence (DNA): TGTGCCAGCAGATTGAGACTAGCGGGTGCCTACGAGCAGTACTTC.

The chain carries TRBV18 and TRBJ2-2; 8 bases line up with TRBD2. The CDR3 is 18 amino acids. The ends lost 3 bases at V and 5 bases at J; junction bases unmatched: 14. CDR1 KGHSH and CDR2 LQKENI come from the germline V gene. The CDR3 DNA is TGTGCCAGCTCACCGCCCCGCGGGAGCGGGGGCAAAACCGGGGAGCTGTTTTTT. This encodes CASSPPRGSGGKTGELFF.

V usage is TRBV5-1 and J usage is TRBJ1-3, with D perhaps TRBD1 (5 bases). V was shortened by 0 bases and J by 2 bases, with 12 bases between the two germline ends. In germline, CDR1 is SGHRS, CDR2 YFSETQ. This CDR3 is built from 16 residues. CDR3 coding DNA: TGCGCCAGCAGCTTGGACGGGGCCAAGGCTGGAAACACCATATATTTT. It specifies CASSLDGAKAGNTIYF.

The V and J genes are TRBV7-6 and TRBJ2-1, with 9 nucleotides matching TRBD2. V dropped 5 bases and J dropped 3; count of bases not matched to a gene: 5. Germline assignment: CDR1 SGHVS and CDR2 FNYEAQ. The CDR3 is 15 amino acids. CDR3: CASSPGTSLYNEQFF. CDR3 nucleotide sequence: TGTGCCAGCAGCCCCGGGACTAGCCTCTACAATGAGCAGTTCTTC.

The CDR3 DNA follows: TGTGCCAGCAGCTTAGAAGCAGCCTATGGCTACACCTTC. Translated: CASSLEAAYGYTF. V gene TRBV7-9 combines with J gene TRBJ1-2, with D unresolved. Germline V gene sequence: CDR1 SEHNR, CDR2 FQNEAQ (reference sequence). The CDR3 runs 13 residues. The V gene lost 1 base and the J gene lost 4 bases, with 7 bases spanning the gap.

This rearrangement joins TRBV7-2 to TRBJ2-7, with D possibly TRBD1 on 5 matching bases. This CDR3 comprises 14 residues. V was pared by 1 base and J by 6 bases, with 13 bases between. Germline V gives CDR1 SGHTA, CDR2 FQGNSA. The CDR3 is CASSLVGQGGEQYF. The DNA for the CDR3 is TGTGCCAGCAGCTTAGTGGGCCAGGGTGGCGAGCAGTACTTC.

The count of this clone is one. V usage is TRBV5-1 and J usage is TRBJ2-1, with D tentatively TRBD2 (6 bases). CDR3 length: 14 amino acids. Germline V gene sequence: CDR1 SGHRS, CDR2 YFSETQ. V lost 2 bases, J lost 5 bases, and 11 bases lay in between. CDR3 nucleotide sequence: TGCGCCAGCAGCTTTGGCGGGAACGACAATGAGCAGTTCTTC. It is translated as CASSFGGNDNEQFF.

V gene TRBV7-9 combines with J gene TRBJ2-3; 11 bases match TRBD2. The CDR3 is 14 residues long. Looked up from germline, CDR1 is SEHNR and CDR2 is FQNEAQ (reference sequence). The V and J ends lost 4 bases and 4 bases, in that order; junction bases with no gene match: 1. CDR3 nucleotides: TGTGCCAGCAGCTCGACTAGCGGGGCAGATACGCAGTATTTT. It codes for CASSSTSGADTQYF.

The chain recombines TRBV7-2 with TRBJ1-6; D remains unclear. The ends were cut back, 4 bases at V and 7 bases at J, with 11 bases in the middle. CDR1 is SGHTA, CDR2 FQGNSA, per germline. The CDR3 contains 14 residues. The CDR3 DNA reads TGTGCCAGCAGCTCAATCCGACGGAATTCACCCCTCCACTTT. Amino acids: CASSSIRRNSPLHF.

This chain uses TRBV7-9 with TRBJ2-7, with D perhaps TRBD1 (6 bases). This CDR3 is built from 14 residues. CDR1 and CDR2 (germline): SEHNR, FQNEAQ (reference sequence). The V end lost 4 bases, the J end lost 2 bases, and 12 bases lay between the germline ends. CDR3 sequence (DNA): TGTGCCAGCAGCTCCGGACAGAACCCCTACGAGCAGTACTTC. Its protein product is CASSSGQNPYEQYF.

This sequence joins TRBV10-3 and TRBJ2-3; D possibly matches TRBD1 or TRBD2 (6 bases each). The V gene's germline CDR1 is ENHRY and CDR2 SYGVKD. The CDR3 totals 14 residues. V was pared by 6 bases and J by 6 bases, with 16 bases between. The DNA of the CDR3 is TGTGCCATCAGGAGTGGGGGGCTGGGGGATACGCAGTATTTT. It encodes CAIRSGGLGDTQYF.